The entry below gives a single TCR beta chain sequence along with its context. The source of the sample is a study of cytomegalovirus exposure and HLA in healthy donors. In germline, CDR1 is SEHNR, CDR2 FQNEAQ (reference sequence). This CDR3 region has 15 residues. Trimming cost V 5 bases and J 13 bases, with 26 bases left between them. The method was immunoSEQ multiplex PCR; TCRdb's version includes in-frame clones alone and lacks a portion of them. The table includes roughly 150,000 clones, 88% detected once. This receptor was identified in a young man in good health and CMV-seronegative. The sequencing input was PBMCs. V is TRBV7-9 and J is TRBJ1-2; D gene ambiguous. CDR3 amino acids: CASSDAPTGEDSCTF. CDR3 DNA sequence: TGTGCCAGCAGCGATGCCCCGACCGGGGAGGACTCTTGCACCTTC.